A single sample is the source of the 26 T cell receptor beta chains below, sequenced in a study of beta chain features in type 1 diabetes. Study-wide results and limits: Moderate yet significant TCRB CDR3 shortening was seen in Type 1 diabetes patients in all four CD4+ subsets.

Which antigens these TCRs recognize remains unknown. Expressed TCRB transcripts were sequenced after all isolated RNA was converted to cDNA. Libraries were prepared by immunoSEQ multiplex PCR; TCRdb keeps only in-frame clonotypes and omits some of them. The repertoire holds a few hundred thousand clones, around 13% seen once, with 0.019% in the top ten. The source material was naive CD4+ T cells from blood. Receptors originate from a man younger than 45 with type 1 diabetes.

This chain uses TRBV30 with TRBJ2-5; weak D call: TRBD2 (7 bases). Trimming stripped 0 bases from V and 6 bases from J, with 17 bases between. The CDR3 contains 15 residues. Germline values: CDR1 GTSNPN, CDR2 SVGIG (reference sequence). CDR3 sequence reads: CAWSVRRGGRQTQYF. As DNA, the CDR3 is TGTGCCTGGAGTGTACGTAGGGGGGGCAGGCAGACCCAGTACTTC.

This clone was found a few times. The chain employs TRBV11-2 and TRBJ2-5, with D perhaps TRBD2 (5 bases). The CDR3 runs 15 residues. CDR1 and CDR2 (germline): SGHAT, FQNNGV. V was trimmed by 5 bases and J by 5 bases, leaving 18 bases between them. CDR3 nucleotides: TGTGCCAGCAGCCCTGGATGGACTCCAGCGGAGACCCAGTACTTC. Translation: CASSPGWTPAETQYF. The variable domain in full, with the rest retrieved from reference TRBV11-2 and TRBJ2-5, is EAGVAQSPRYKIIEKRQSVAFWCNPISGHATLYWYQQILGQGPKLLIQFQNNGVVDDSQLPKDRFSAERLKGVDSTLKIQPAKLEDSAVYLCASSPGWTPAETQYFGPGTRLLVL.

This clone was recorded a few times. The chain combines TRBV6-1 with TRBJ1-1, with D uncertain. Per the germline V gene, CDR1 is MNHNS and CDR2 is SASEGT. The CDR3 consists of 14 residues. V was clipped by 2 bases and J by 5 bases, with 12 bases between them. This CDR3 is CASSESLSMTEAFF. Here the CDR3 DNA reads TGTGCCAGCAGTGAATCCCTATCCATGACTGAAGCTTTCTTT.

The rearrangement links TRBV7-9 to TRBJ1-2; D is perhaps TRBD1 (6 bases). From germline, CDR1 is SEHNR and CDR2 FQNEAQ (reference sequence). Trimming cost V 5 bases and J 2 bases, with 12 bases left between them. The CDR3 spans 14 residues. The DNA of the CDR3 is TGTGCCAGCAGCCTCAGGGGATCAAACTATGGCTACACCTTC. Its translation: CASSLRGSNYGYTF.

This clone showed up just a few times. The chain links TRBV7-9 to TRBJ1-4; D not resolved. The germline gives CDR1 SEHNR, CDR2 FQNEAQ (reference sequence). This CDR3 contains 14 residues. The V and J ends lost 5 bases and 1 base respectively, with 8 bases between them. CDR3 region: CASSLSRTNEKLFF. CDR3 nucleotides: TGTGCCAGCAGCCTTAGCAGAACTAATGAAAAACTGTTTTTT.

The chain uses TRBV4-1 and TRBJ1-2; D is possibly TRBD1 (6 bases). This CDR3 comprises 14 residues. V was clipped by 3 bases and J by 2 bases, with 10 bases between them. CDR1 is MGHRA, CDR2 YSYEKL, per germline. Here the CDR3 DNA reads TGCGCCAGCAGCCACGACAGGAGGAACTATGGCTACACCTTC. It is translated as CASSHDRRNYGYTF.

This chain connects TRBV2 to TRBJ1-5, with no clear D. Germline V gives CDR1 SNHLY, CDR2 FYNNEI. The CDR3 spans 12 residues. Trimming cost V 3 bases and J 7 bases, with 7 bases left between them. CDR3 nucleotides: TGTGCCAGCAGTGAGTCTCGGCAGCCCCAGCATTTT. It is translated as CASSESRQPQHF.

A few counts support this clone. The CDR3 here is CASSVEAGDRETQYF. Written as DNA, the CDR3 is TGTGCCAGCAGCGTAGAAGCGGGAGATCGGGAGACCCAGTACTTC. This rearrangement joins TRBV9 to TRBJ2-5; 8 bases map to TRBD2. This CDR3 has 15 amino acids. Germline CDR1 SGDLS, CDR2 YYNGEE. Losses at the gene ends were 0 bases for V and 5 bases for J; bases not matched to a gene: 6.

V gene TRBV4-1 combines with J gene TRBJ2-1, with TRBD2 matching over 15 bases. Germline V CDR1 and CDR2: MGHRA, YSYEKL. V lost 1 base to trimming and J lost 6 bases; unmatched junction nucleotides: 10. The CDR3 has 19 residues. CDR3 bases: TGCGCCAGCAGCCAAGGGGCCTTCAGGGGACTAGCGGGGGGCAATGAGCAGTTCTTC. Residues: CASSQGAFRGLAGGNEQFF.

The chain links TRBV29-1 to TRBJ2-7, with a weak D call TRBD2 (6 bases). The CDR3 sequence is 13 residues long. V was shortened by 5 bases and J by 7 bases, with 18 bases between the two germline ends. Germline CDR1 is SQVTM and CDR2 is ANQGSEA. CDR3 residues: CSVRKGGVHEQYF. The CDR3 coding sequence is TGCAGCGTTCGAAAAGGAGGGGTACATGAGCAGTACTTC.

This clone was counted only a few times. This chain uses TRBV2 with TRBJ2-2, with 9 positions matching TRBD1. This CDR3 spans 15 amino acids. V gave up 6 bases and J gave up 1 base; unmatched junction bases: 3. Germline-derived CDR1 and CDR2 are SNHLY and FYNNEI. The chain's CDR3 is CASRGQGRNTGELFF. The CDR3 DNA is TGTGCCAGCAGGGGACAGGGTCGGAACACCGGGGAGCTGTTTTTT.

This CDR3 reads CAGRGKGSPLHF. The CDR3 DNA reads TGTGCCGGTCGGGGGAAGGGGTCACCCCTCCACTTT. This chain uses TRBV30 with TRBJ1-6, with D perhaps TRBD1 (5 bases). The CDR3 totals 12 residues. Trimming took off 8 bases at V and 10 bases at J, with 15 bases between the two ends. Germline V gene sequence: CDR1 GTSNPN, CDR2 SVGIG (reference sequence).

The V and J genes are TRBV19 and TRBJ1-1; the match to TRBD1 covers 8 bases. Germline V lookup: CDR1 LNHDA, CDR2 SQIVND (reference sequence). This CDR3 region has 14 residues. V trimming: 6 bases; J trimming: 1 base; junction bases outside the gene matches: 4. The CDR3 coding sequence is TGTGCCAGTAGACCGGACAGGGCGAACACTGAAGCTTTCTTT. It is translated as CASRPDRANTEAFF. The entire variable domain, with the rest obtained from reference TRBV19 and TRBJ1-1, is as follows: DGGITQSPKYLFRKEGQNVTLSCEQNLNHDAMYWYRQDPGQGLRLIYYSQIVNDFQKGDIAEGYSVSREKKESFPLTVTSAQKNPTAFYLCASRPDRANTEAFFGQGTRLTVV.

The V call is TRBV5-1, the J call TRBJ2-7; 9 bases line up with TRBD1. There are 14 residues in the CDR3. Germline loops: CDR1 SGHRS, CDR2 YFSETQ. V gave up 5 bases and J gave up 4 bases; unmatched junction bases: 7. CDR3 protein: CASSTGTGSYEQYF. The CDR3 DNA reads as TGCGCCAGCAGTACCGGGACAGGGTCGTACGAGCAGTACTTC. The whole variable domain, filled in from reference TRBV5-1 and TRBJ2-7, reads KAGVTQTPRYLIKTRGQQVTLSCSPISGHRSVSWYQQTPGQGLQFLFEYFSETQRNKGNFPGRFSGRQFSNSRSEMNVSTLELGDSALYLCASSTGTGSYEQYFGPGTRLTVT.

J is TRBJ2-7 and V is TRBV29-1; tentative D call: TRBD2 (6 bases). The CDR3 extends over 13 amino acids. Germline assignment: CDR1 SQVTM and CDR2 ANQGSEA. V was cut by 3 bases and J by 2 bases, with 11 bases left in between. CDR3 protein: CSVEEGGAYEQYF. CDR3 bases: TGCAGCGTTGAGGAAGGAGGGGCCTACGAGCAGTACTTC.

This clone came up a few times. This chain connects TRBV12-5 to TRBJ2-7; a possible D gene is TRBD1 (5 bases). This CDR3 is built from 13 residues. CDR1 and CDR2 from the germline V gene are LGHNT and FRNRAP. Trimming cost V 6 bases and J 6 bases, with 15 bases left between them. The CDR3 loop is CASGPAVTGEQYF. The CDR3 DNA reads TGTGCTAGTGGCCCGGCGGTAACAGGCGAGCAGTACTTC.

This clone was seen just once. V and J are TRBV6-5 and TRBJ2-7, with D maybe TRBD1 (5 bases). Trimming took off 0 bases at V and 7 bases at J, with 13 bases between the two ends. This CDR3 is 14 amino acids long. CDR1 and CDR2 from the germline V gene are MNHEY and SVGAGI. In DNA form, the CDR3 reads TGTGCCAGCAGTTACTCGTATGGGAAGGGGGAGCAGTACTTC. Translation gives CASSYSYGKGEQYF.

On this clone: The junction does not match germline at one end; this may be a read error. CDR3 in DNA: TGTGCCAGCAGCTTACCGACTAGCGGCACGAAGGATTTT. Protein product: CASSLPTSGTKDF. The chain joins TRBV7-2 to TRBJ2-3, with 9 nucleotides matching TRBD2. CDR1 is SGHTA and CDR2 is FQGNSA in the germline V gene. This CDR3 is 13 amino acids long.

In this sample, this clone turned up a few times. This rearrangement joins TRBV7-9 to TRBJ1-1, with D tentatively TRBD1 (5 bases). Germline V gene sequence: CDR1 SEHNR, CDR2 FQNEAQ (reference sequence). The CDR3 consists of 14 residues. Between the trimmed V and J ends, which lost 1 base and 0 bases, there was a span of 6 bases. CDR3 nucleotide sequence: TGTGCCAGCAGCTTAGGGACAATGAACACTGAAGCTTTCTTT. Translated: CASSLGTMNTEAFF.

The chain carries TRBV6-6 and TRBJ2-3; D ambiguous. Germline V gene lookup returns CDR1 MNHNY and CDR2 SVGAGI (reference sequence). The CDR3 extends over 13 amino acids. V lost 3 bases and J lost 6, with 10 bases in between. DNA for the CDR3: TGTGCCAGCAGTTATGAGGAACCTGATACGCAGTATTTT. The encoded protein is CASSYEEPDTQYF.

The V and J genes are TRBV9 and TRBJ2-1; D is perhaps TRBD1 (5 bases). Germline-derived CDR1 and CDR2 are SGDLS and YYNGEE. V was pared by 2 bases and J by 9 bases, with 12 bases between. The CDR3 totals 13 residues. This chain's CDR3 is CASSVVQGGEQFF. In DNA, the CDR3 is TGTGCCAGCAGCGTCGTCCAGGGCGGTGAGCAGTTCTTC.

V and J are TRBV7-9 and TRBJ2-5, with 14 nucleotides matching TRBD2. Germline CDR1 SEHNR, CDR2 FQNEAQ (reference sequence). Unmatched junction bases numbered 7, after V lost 5 bases and J lost 5 bases. The length of the CDR3 is 16 residues. The CDR3 nucleotides are TGTGCCAGCAGCCAGGGGACTAGCGGGGGTTATGAGACCCAGTACTTC. This translates into CASSQGTSGGYETQYF.

This clone was seen only once. The chain couples TRBV6-6 to TRBJ2-7; 10 bases are shared with TRBD2. Germline trimming cut 2 bases from V and 5 bases from J; bases unmatched to any gene: 9. This CDR3 is built from 16 residues. Germline V CDR1 and CDR2: MNHNY, SVGAGI (reference sequence). Here the CDR3 reads CASSYPSGRGTDEQYF. CDR3 bases: TGTGCCAGCAGTTACCCCAGCGGGAGGGGCACCGACGAGCAGTACTTC.

V gene TRBV30 combines with J gene TRBJ1-1; 7 nucleotides line up with TRBD1. V lost 4 bases, J lost 6 bases, and 5 bases stayed unmatched. Germline lookup yields CDR1 GTSNPN and CDR2 SVGIG (reference sequence). This CDR3 is built from 12 residues. CDR3 region: CAWTPGQAEAFF. The CDR3 DNA reads as TGTGCCTGGACCCCCGGACAGGCTGAAGCTTTCTTT.

This chain uses TRBV7-9 with TRBJ1-2; D call uncertain. The CDR3 runs to 13 residues. V gave up 1 base and J gave up 4 bases, with 7 bases separating them. Germline CDR1 is SEHNR and CDR2 is FQNEAQ (reference sequence). The CDR3 loop reads CASSLGTPYGYTF. CDR3 bases: TGTGCCAGCAGCTTAGGGACTCCCTATGGCTACACCTTC.

This clone occurred a few times. The chain is built from TRBV2 and TRBJ1-1; TRBD1 is a possible D gene (5 bases). With 6 bases removed from V and 1 base from J, the gap between germline ends came to 9 bases. There are 13 residues in the CDR3. Germline CDR1 is SNHLY and CDR2 is FYNNEI. The chain's CDR3 is CASRPQENTEAFF. CDR3 sequence (DNA): TGTGCCAGCAGACCACAGGAGAACACTGAAGCTTTCTTT.